This T cell receptor (beta chain) derives from a study of CD8+ T cells in alopecia areata (dated by TCRdb to 2017 to 2018). For context, the study as a whole: The treated patients took part in an open-label pilot trial in which moderate-to-severe alopecia areata was treated with oral tofacitinib at 5 to 10 mg twice daily. Patients received tofacitinib for 6 to 18 months and were then followed off drug for 6 months to check for delayed response and recurrence. For the treated patients, the SALT score, which quantifies what percentage of scalp surface area is affected, served as the measure of disease severity. In both human patients and the C3H/HeJ mouse model, the study applied high-throughput TCRbeta sequencing to look at T cell clonal expansion in alopecia areata. Human TCRbeta sequencing covered scalp tissue and sorted CD4+ and CD8+ peripheral blood T cells from patchy and totalis/universalis alopecia areata patients and healthy controls. Biopsies were taken from tofacitinib-treated patients at baseline and again at 4 and 24 weeks into treatment, and several of those patients also had a later scalp biopsy. Clonality in the scalp was compared among normal scalp (n=4), patchy alopecia areata scalp (n=8), and alopecia totalis/universalis scalp (n=8). RNA was obtained with the PAXgene miRNA kit for fixed scalp, the miRNeasy kit for PBMCs, and the RNeasy kit for mouse skin. TCRbeta CDR3 regions were amplified by immunoSEQ multiplex PCR using 35 Vbeta forward and 13 Jbeta reverse primers. Results the study describes overall, beyond this receptor: Many expanded lesional clones were found to persist in scalp and blood during tofacitinib treatment, and relapse after treatment cessation may be partly explained by this persistence. TCR sequences shared between patients were less clear than in mice, possibly partly because of HLA diversity in the patient population. Tofacitinib significantly lowered scalp clonality and the number of expanded CD8+ clones among the top 100 scalp clones. Unlike mouse skin, which is dominated by gammadelta T cells, normal human skin has resident alphabeta T cells that are also sequenced, and this complicates analysis of the scalp TCR repertoire. The treated cohort was small, with a single nonresponder, so links between baseline CD8+ expansion and response need larger studies. Compared with normal scalp, lesional scalp had higher clonality and more expanded CD8+ clones, particularly in alopecia totalis/universalis, a pattern that suggests antigenic drive.

Taken with the paper, the label for time point translates to: about four weeks on oral tofacitinib. The sample's treatment or condition label, in plain terms: oral pan-JAK inhibitor, 5-10 mg twice daily. Lesional scalp punch biopsies and peripheral blood were obtained from alopecia areata patients. PBMCs were isolated by density centrifugation and stained for CD3, CD4 and CD8, and CD4+ and CD8+ T cells were sorted on a FACSAria. A word on this clone: Its cognate antigen has yet to be identified. Base qualities were left out, and no much larger clone turns up one base away.

V was cut back by 3 bases and J by 2 bases, leaving a gap of 17 bases between them. From the germline V gene, CDR1 is SGDLS and CDR2 is YYNGEE. Reading from cysteine to phenylalanine, the CDR3 counts 16 amino acids. Here the CDR3 DNA is all that survives: 48 bases in frame from base 1. Libraries were made using the immunoSEQ multiplex PCR assay. To provide template for TCR sequencing, every sample had RNA extracted and reverse transcribed into cDNA. SuperScript III was used for first-strand cDNA synthesis, primed with a 2:1 mix of oligo-dT and random hexamers. A synthetic immune receptor repertoire was used to measure amplification bias, and any remaining bias was corrected computationally. Per the original workflow: Raw reads were preprocessed to remove errors, and CDR3 was defined by IMGT conventions from the conserved cysteine to phenylalanine. Clonality was computed as 1 minus the Shannon entropy, with the entropy normalized by log2 of the number of productive unique TCRs. CD4 or CD8 identity of scalp clones was inferred by cross-referencing scalp TCRbeta sequences with sorted blood CD4 and CD8 repertoires. TCRdb limited this immuneACCESS table to in-frame rearrangements with V and J called. A share of clones is missing; checked studies link under half to unresolved V genes, and the rest is unexplained. That table supplies the V and J calls and clone size; D and trimming were determined from the DNA. The table for this sample lists about 190,000 clones; 55% to 70% of them were counted only once. In total, the top ten clones hold about 0.65% of the sample.

The rearranged segments are TRBV9 and TRBJ1-2, and TRBD1 may be the D gene, going by 5 matching bases. This TCR was recovered from a human donor with alopecia areata. The source material was CD4+ T cells sorted from blood, sampled at week 4, from a patient treated with tofacitinib. At the DNA level, the sequence is TGTGCCAGCAGCGAGTCGGGGGGAAGACCGAACTATGGCTACACCTTC. Its translation is CASSESGGRPNYGYTF. Joined to the reference TRBV9 and TRBJ1-2 proteins, this CDR3 gives the full variable domain: DSGVTQTPKHLITATGQRVTLRCSPRSGDLSVYWYQQSLDQGLQFLIQYYNGEERAKGNILERFSAQQFPDLHSELNLSSLELGDSALYFCASSESGGRPNYGYTFGSGTRLTVV.